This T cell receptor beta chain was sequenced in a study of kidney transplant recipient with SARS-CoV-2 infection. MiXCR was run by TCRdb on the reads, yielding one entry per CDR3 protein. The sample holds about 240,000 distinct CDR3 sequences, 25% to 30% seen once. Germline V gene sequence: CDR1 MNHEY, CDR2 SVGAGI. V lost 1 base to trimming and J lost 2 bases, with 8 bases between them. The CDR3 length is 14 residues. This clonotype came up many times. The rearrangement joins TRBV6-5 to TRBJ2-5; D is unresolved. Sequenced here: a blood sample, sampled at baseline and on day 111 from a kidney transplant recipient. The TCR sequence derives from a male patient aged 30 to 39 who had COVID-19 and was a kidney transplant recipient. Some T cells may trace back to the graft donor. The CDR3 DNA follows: TGTGCCAGCAGTTACTACTCCAGACAAGAGACCCAGTACTTC. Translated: CASSYYSRQETQYF.